The clone carrying this T cell receptor beta chain was detected ten times or more. Its matching antigen is unknown. The sample belongs to a study of T-cell reconstitution after alpha-beta-depleted transplantation in children. The study's findings and limits: Newly produced T cells mostly provided counts and TCRbeta diversity after one year, as hyperexpanded clones declined. Surviving recipient T cells and thymic progenitors underlay high day-60 TCRbeta diversity in some patients. After transplant, at about two months, alpha-beta T cells were reportedly derived from several hundred expanded graft clones.

The library targeted TCRbeta and was prepared with unique molecular identifiers. MiXCR, run by TCRdb on the PCR reads, gives a single entry per CDR3 protein. The sample yields more than 400,000 distinct CDR3 sequences, over 10% seen once. This CDR3 is 15 amino acids long. The V gene end was trimmed by 0 bases and the J gene end by 7 bases; junction bases not matched to a gene: 6. Germline-derived CDR1 and CDR2 are LNHNV and YYDKDF (reference sequence). This receptor was taken from a female patient aged 2-9 years who had a stem cell transplant for aplastic anemia, so the T cells may come from the graft donor. The J gene is TRBJ2-7, the V gene TRBV15, with 10 positions matching TRBD2. The material was PBMCs, mostly from graft donor cells, obtained 180 days after TCRalphabeta/CD19-depleted stem cell transplant. CDR3 amino acids: CATSRDLAGVGEQYF. The CDR3 DNA is TGTGCCACCAGCAGAGATCTAGCGGGAGTAGGAGAGCAGTACTTC.